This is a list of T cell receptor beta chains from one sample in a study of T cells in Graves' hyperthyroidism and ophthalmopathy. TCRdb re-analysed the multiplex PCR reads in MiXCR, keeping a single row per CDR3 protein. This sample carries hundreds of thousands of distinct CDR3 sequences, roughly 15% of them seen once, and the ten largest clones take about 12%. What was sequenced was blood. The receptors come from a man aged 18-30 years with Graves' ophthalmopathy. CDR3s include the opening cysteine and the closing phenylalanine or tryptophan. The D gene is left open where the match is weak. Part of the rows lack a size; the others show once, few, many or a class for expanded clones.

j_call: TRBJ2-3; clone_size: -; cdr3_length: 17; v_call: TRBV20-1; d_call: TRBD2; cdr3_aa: CSASRTSGRDSADTQYF; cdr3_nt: TGCAGTGCTAGTCGGACTAGCGGGAGGGATAGTGCAGATACGCAGTATTTT
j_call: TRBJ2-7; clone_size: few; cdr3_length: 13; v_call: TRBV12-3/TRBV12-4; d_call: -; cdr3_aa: CASSSPRADEQYF; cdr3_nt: TGTGCCAGCAGTTCCCCCCGAGCCGACGAGCAGTACTTC
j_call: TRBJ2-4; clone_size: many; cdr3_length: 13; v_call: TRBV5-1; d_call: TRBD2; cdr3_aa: CAPGTSAKNIQYF; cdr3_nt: TGCGCCCCCGGGACTAGCGCCAAAAACATTCAGTACTTC
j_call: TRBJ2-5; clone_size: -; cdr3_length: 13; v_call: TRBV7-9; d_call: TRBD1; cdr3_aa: CASSRTGKETQYF; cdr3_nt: TGTGCCAGCAGCCGGACAGGGAAAGAGACCCAGTACTTC
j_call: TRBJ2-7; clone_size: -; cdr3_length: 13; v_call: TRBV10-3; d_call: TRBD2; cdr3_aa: CAIRGGLAVEQYF; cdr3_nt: TGTGCCATCAGGGGGGGACTAGCAGTCGAGCAGTACTTC
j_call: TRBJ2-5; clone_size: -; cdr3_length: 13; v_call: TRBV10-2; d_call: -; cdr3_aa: CASGREWRETQYF; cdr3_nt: TGCGCCAGCGGACGGGAGTGGAGAGAGACCCAGTACTTC
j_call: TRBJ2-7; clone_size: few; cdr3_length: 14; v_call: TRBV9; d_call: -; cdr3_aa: CASRGHNPSYEQYF; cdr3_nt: TGTGCCAGCAGAGGACACAACCCATCCTACGAGCAGTACTTC
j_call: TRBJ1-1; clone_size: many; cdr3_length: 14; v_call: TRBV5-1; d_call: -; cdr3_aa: CASSLNPANTEAFF; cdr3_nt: TGCGCCAGCAGCTTGAATCCGGCGAACACTGAAGCTTTCTTT
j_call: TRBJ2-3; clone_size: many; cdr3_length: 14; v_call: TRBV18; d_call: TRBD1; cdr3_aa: CASSPSQGADTQYF; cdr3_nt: TGTGCCAGCTCACCCTCCCAGGGGGCAGATACGCAGTATTTT
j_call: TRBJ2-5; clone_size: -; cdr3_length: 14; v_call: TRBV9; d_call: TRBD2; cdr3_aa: CASSARLAAETQYF; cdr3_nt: TGTGCCAGCAGCGCAAGACTAGCGGCGGAGACCCAGTACTTC
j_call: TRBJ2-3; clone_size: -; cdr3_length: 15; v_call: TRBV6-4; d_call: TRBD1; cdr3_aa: CASSDGTGGTDTQYF; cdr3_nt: TGTGCCAGCAGTGACGGGACAGGGGGCACAGATACGCAGTATTTT
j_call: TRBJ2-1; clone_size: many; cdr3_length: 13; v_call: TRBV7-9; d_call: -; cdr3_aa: CASSNWSGDEQFF; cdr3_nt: TGTGCCAGCAGCAACTGGTCTGGGGATGAGCAGTTCTTC
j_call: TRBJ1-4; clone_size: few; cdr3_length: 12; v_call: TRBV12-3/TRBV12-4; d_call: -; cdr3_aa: CASSFQGMVLFF; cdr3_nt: TGTGCCAGCAGTTTCCAGGGGATGGTACTGTTTTTT
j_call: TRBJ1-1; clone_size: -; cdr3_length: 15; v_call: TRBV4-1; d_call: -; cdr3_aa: CASKLQDQGTNEAFF; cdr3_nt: TGCGCCAGCAAACTCCAAGATCAGGGCACAAATGAAGCTTTCTTT
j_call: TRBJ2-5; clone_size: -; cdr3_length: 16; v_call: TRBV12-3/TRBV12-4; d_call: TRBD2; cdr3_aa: CASSSPGLAGQETQYF; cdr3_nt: TGTGCCAGCAGTTCCCCGGGACTAGCGGGACAAGAGACCCAGTACTTC
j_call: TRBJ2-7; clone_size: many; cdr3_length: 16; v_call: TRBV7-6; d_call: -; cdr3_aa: CASSSTVSGTGKAQYF; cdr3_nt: TGTGCCAGCAGCTCTACCGTTTCTGGGACCGGTAAGGCGCAGTACTTC
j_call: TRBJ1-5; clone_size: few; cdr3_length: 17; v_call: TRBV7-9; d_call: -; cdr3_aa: CASSLVGGGQGNQPQHF; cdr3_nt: TGTGCCAGCAGCTTAGTAGGGGGGGGGCAGGGCAATCAGCCCCAGCATTTT
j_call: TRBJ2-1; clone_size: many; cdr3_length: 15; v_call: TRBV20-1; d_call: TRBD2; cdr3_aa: CSARGLAGRYNEQFF; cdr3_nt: TGCAGTGCTAGGGGACTAGCGGGAAGGTACAATGAGCAGTTCTTC
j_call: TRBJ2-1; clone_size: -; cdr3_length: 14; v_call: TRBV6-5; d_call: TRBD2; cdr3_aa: CASSYSSGSIEQFF; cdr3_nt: TGTGCCAGCAGTTACTCTAGCGGGAGTATTGAGCAGTTCTTC
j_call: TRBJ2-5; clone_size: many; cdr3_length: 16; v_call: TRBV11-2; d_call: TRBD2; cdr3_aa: CASSPIAGGESGTQYF; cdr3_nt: TGTGCCAGCAGCCCTATAGCGGGGGGGGAATCTGGGACCCAGTACTTC
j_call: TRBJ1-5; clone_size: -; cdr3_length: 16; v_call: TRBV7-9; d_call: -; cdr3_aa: CASSLQDRGFGQPQHF; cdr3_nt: TGTGCCAGCAGCTTACAGGATCGGGGGTTCGGTCAGCCCCAGCATTTT
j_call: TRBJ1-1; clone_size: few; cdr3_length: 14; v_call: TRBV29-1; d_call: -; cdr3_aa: CSVEEAGSETEAFF; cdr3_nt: TGCAGCGTTGAAGAGGCTGGGAGTGAGACTGAAGCTTTCTTT
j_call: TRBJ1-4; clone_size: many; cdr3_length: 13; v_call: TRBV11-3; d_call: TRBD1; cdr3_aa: CASSAGTVEKLFF; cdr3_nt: TGTGCCAGCAGCGCCGGGACAGTTGAAAAACTGTTTTTT
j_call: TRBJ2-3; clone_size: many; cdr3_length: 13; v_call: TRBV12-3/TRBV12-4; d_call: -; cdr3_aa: CASSRTATDTQYF; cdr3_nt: TGTGCCAGCAGTCGGACTGCTACAGATACGCAGTATTTT
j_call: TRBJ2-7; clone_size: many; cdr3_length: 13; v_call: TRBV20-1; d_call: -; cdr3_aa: CSAKGQRYYEQYF; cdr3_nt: TGCAGTGCTAAGGGGCAGAGATACTACGAGCAGTACTTC
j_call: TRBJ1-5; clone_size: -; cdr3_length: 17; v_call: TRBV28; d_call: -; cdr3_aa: CASSSWSGTDSNQPQHF; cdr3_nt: TGTGCCAGCAGTTCTTGGAGCGGGACGGACAGTAATCAGCCCCAGCATTTT
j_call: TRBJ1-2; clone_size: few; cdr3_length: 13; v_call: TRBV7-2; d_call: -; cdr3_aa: CASSFDNFYGYTF; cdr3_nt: TGTGCCAGCAGCTTTGACAACTTCTATGGCTACACCTTC
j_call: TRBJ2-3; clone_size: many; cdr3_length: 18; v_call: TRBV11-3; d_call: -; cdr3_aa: CASSSRRWGQTPTDTQYF; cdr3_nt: TGTGCCAGCAGCTCTAGGAGGTGGGGGCAAACTCCCACAGATACGCAGTATTTT
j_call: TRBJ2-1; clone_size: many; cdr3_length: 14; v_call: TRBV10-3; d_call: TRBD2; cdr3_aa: CAIRGGGAYNEQFF; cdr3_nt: TGTGCCATCAGGGGCGGGGGGGCCTACAATGAGCAGTTCTTC
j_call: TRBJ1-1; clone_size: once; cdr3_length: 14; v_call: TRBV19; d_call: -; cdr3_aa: CASSTKQDSTEAFF; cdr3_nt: TGTGCCAGTAGTACAAAACAGGACAGCACTGAAGCTTTCTTT
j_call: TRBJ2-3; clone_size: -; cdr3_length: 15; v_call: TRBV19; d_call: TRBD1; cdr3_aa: CASRVTGPSTDTQYF; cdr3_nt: TGTGCCAGTAGAGTGACAGGGCCGAGCACAGATACGCAGTATTTT
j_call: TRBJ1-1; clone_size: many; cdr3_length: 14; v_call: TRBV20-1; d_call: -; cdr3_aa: CSARGKRGSTEAFF; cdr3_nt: TGCAGTGCTAGGGGGAAGAGGGGGAGCACTGAAGCTTTCTTT
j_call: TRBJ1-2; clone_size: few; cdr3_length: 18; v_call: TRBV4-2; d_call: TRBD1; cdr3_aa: CASSQDLVGQGRYYGYTF; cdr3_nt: TGTGCCAGCAGCCAAGATTTGGTCGGACAGGGGAGATACTATGGCTACACCTTC
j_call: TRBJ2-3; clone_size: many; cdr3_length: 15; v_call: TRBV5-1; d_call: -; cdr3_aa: CASSLEGGDTDTQYF; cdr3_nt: TGCGCCAGCAGCTTGGAAGGCGGAGACACAGATACGCAGTATTTT
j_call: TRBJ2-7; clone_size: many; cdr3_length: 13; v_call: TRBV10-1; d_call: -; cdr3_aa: CASSGRGSYEQYF; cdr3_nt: TGCGCCAGCAGTGGGCGGGGATCCTACGAGCAGTACTTC
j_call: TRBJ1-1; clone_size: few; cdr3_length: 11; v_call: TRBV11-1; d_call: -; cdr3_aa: CASSYGWGAFF; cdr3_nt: TGTGCCAGCAGCTACGGATGGGGAGCTTTCTTT
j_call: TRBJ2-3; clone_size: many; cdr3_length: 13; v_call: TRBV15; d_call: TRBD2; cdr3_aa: CATSPAGADTQYF; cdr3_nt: TGTGCCACCAGCCCAGCGGGAGCAGATACGCAGTATTTT
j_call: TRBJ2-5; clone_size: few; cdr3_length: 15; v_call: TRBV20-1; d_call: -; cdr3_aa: CSANFAGVIQETQYF; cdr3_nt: TGCAGTGCTAATTTTGCAGGAGTTATCCAAGAGACCCAGTACTTC
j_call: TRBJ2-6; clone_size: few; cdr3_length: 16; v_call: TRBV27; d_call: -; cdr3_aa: CASSRKGTSGANVLTF; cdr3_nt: TGTGCCAGCAGCCGGAAGGGAACCTCTGGGGCCAACGTCCTGACTTTC
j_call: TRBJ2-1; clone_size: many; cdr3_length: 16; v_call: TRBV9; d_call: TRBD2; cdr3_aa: CASSVGLAGAGYEQFF; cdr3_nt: TGTGCCAGCAGCGTAGGTCTAGCGGGAGCTGGGTATGAGCAGTTCTTC
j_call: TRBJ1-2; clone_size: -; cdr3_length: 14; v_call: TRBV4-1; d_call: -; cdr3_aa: CASSQDPGGDGYTF; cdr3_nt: TGCGCCAGCAGCCAAGATCCGGGGGGAGATGGCTACACCTTC
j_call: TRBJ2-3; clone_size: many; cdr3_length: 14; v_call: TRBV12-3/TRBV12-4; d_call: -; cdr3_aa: CASSFLRVPDTQYF; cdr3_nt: TGTGCCAGCAGTTTTCTCAGGGTCCCAGATACGCAGTATTTT
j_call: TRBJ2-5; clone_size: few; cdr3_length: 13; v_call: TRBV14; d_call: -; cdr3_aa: CASSRDTWETQYF; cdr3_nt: TGTGCCAGCAGCCGGGACACTTGGGAGACCCAGTACTTC
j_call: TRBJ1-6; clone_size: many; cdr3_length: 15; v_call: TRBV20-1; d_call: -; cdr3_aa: CSANLLGDYNSPLHF; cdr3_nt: TGCAGTGCTAACCTCCTGGGGGATTATAATTCACCCCTCCACTTT
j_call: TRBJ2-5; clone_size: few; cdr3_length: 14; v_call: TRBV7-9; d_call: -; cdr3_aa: CASSIPAGLETQYF; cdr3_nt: TGTGCCAGCAGTATTCCGGCGGGGCTGGAGACCCAGTACTTC
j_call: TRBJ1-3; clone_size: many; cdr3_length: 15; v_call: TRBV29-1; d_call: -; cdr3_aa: CSVEEAPGSGNTIYF; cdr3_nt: TGCAGCGTTGAAGAGGCCCCAGGGTCTGGAAACACCATATATTTT
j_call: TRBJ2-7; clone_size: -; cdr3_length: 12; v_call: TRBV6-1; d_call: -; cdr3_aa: CASAATRHEQYF; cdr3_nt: TGTGCCAGCGCAGCCACGCGCCACGAGCAGTACTTC
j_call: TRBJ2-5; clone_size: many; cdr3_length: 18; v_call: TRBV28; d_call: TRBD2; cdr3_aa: CASSPNPPSGRWLETQYF; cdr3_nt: TGTGCCAGCAGTCCCAATCCCCCTAGCGGGAGGTGGTTAGAGACCCAGTACTTC
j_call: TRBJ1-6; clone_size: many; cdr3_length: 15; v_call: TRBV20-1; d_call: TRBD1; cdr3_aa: CSARPGQGIRSPLHF; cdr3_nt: TGCAGTGCTAGACCGGGACAGGGGATAAGGTCACCCCTCCACTTT
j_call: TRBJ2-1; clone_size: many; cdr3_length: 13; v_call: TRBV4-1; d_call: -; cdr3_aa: CASSQERYNEQFF; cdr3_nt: TGCGCCAGCAGCCAAGAAAGATACAATGAGCAGTTCTTC
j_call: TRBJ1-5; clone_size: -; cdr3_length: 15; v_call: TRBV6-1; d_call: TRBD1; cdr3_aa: CASSFGTGSNQPQHF; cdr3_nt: TGTGCCAGCAGTTTCGGGACAGGGAGCAATCAGCCCCAGCATTTT
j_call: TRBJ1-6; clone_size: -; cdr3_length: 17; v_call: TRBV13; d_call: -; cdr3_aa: CASSWAGGRSYNSPLHF; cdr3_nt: TGTGCCAGCAGCTGGGCGGGGGGAAGATCCTATAATTCACCCCTCCACTTT
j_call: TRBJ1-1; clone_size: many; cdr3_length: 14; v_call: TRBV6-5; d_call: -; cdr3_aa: CASSYGIPLTEAFF; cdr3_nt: TGTGCCAGCAGTTACGGCATTCCCCTCACTGAAGCTTTCTTT
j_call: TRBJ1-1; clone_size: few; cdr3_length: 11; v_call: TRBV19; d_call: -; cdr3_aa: CASSIGAEAFF; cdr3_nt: TGTGCCAGTAGTATAGGCGCTGAAGCTTTCTTT
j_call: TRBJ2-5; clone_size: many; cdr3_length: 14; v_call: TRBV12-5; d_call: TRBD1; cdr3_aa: CASGPGTGEETQYF; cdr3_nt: TGTGCTAGTGGTCCGGGGACAGGGGAAGAGACCCAGTACTTC
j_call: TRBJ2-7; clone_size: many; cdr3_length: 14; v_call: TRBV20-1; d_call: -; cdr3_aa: CSAKRGESSYEQYF; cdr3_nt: TGCAGTGCTAAGAGGGGGGAGTCCTCCTACGAGCAGTACTTC